Presented here are 26 T cell receptor beta chains from one specimen sequenced in a study of T cell responses to AZD1222 COVID-19 vaccine. Profiling relied on immunoSEQ multiplex PCR, and the TCRdb table lists in-frame clones only, not all of them. The sample lists 160,000 or so clones; about 91% were seen once. The material was peripheral blood, obtained 28 days after the second AZD1222 dose. The origin of the receptors is an adult who received the AZD1222 COVID-19 vaccine.

The V and J genes are TRBV2 and TRBJ2-2, with D hard to call. CDR3 length: 14 amino acids. Deletions cut 3 bases from V and 0 bases from J, with 5 bases between. CDR1 SNHLY and CDR2 FYNNEI come from the germline V gene. The CDR3 region is CASSDLANTGELFF. CDR3 sequence (DNA): TGTGCCAGCAGTGACCTCGCGAACACCGGGGAGCTGTTTTTT.

The genes are TRBV6-1 and TRBJ1-5, with D maybe TRBD1 (5 bases). The V gene's germline CDR1 is MNHNS and CDR2 SASEGT. Trimming took 1 base from V and 0 from J, leaving 13 bases between them. There are 17 residues in the CDR3. DNA of the CDR3: TGTGCCAGCAGTGAAGATTTAGGACATCTTAGCAATCAGCCCCAGCATTTT. It yields the protein CASSEDLGHLSNQPQHF.

This chain joins TRBV3-1 (or the pseudogene TRBV3-2) and TRBJ2-1, with 8 bases lining up with TRBD2. Germline CDR1 LGHDT, CDR2 YNNKEL (reference sequence). V gave up 5 bases and J gave up 0 bases; unmatched junction bases: 3. This CDR3 is built from 15 residues. CDR3 nucleotides: TGTGCCAGCAGCAGACTAGCGAGCTCCTACAATGAGCAGTTCTTC. It specifies CASSRLASSYNEQFF.

The chain has TRBV7-8 and TRBJ1-5; perhaps TRBD1 as D (5 bases). Trimming cost V 3 bases and J 6 bases, with 9 bases left between them. Per the germline V gene, CDR1 is SGHVS and CDR2 is FQNEAQ. The CDR3 runs to 13 residues. CDR3 region: CASSLTAIQPQHF. The DNA of the CDR3 is TGTGCCAGCAGCTTGACAGCGATTCAGCCCCAGCATTTT.

This chain uses TRBV7-2 with TRBJ1-5; TRBD1 aligns across 9 bases. J gave up 6 bases and V 3 bases, and 3 bases lay outside the gene matches. This CDR3 region has 14 residues. Germline V gene lookup returns CDR1 SGHTA and CDR2 FQGNSA. The DNA of the CDR3 is TGTGCCAGCAGCTTTGGACAGGGGCTTCAGCCCCAGCATTTT. Encoded protein: CASSFGQGLQPQHF.

This chain links TRBV10-3 with TRBJ2-7; D is perhaps TRBD1 or TRBD2 (5 bases each). The CDR3 consists of 17 residues. V shed 0 bases and J shed 6 bases, with 21 bases lying between them. CDR1 and CDR2 (germline): ENHRY, SYGVKD. The CDR3 nucleotides are TGTGCCATCAGTGAGTCGAAAGGGGCGCTAGGAGGAGGCGAGCAGTACTTC. The encoded protein is CAISESKGALGGGEQYF.

J is TRBJ1-5 and V is TRBV3-1 (or the pseudogene TRBV3-2); a possible D gene is TRBD1 (6 bases). The CDR3 is 15 amino acids. Trimming shortened V by 4 bases and J by 5 bases, and 15 bases separated the two germline ends. Germline CDR1 reads LGHDT; CDR2 reads YNNKEL (reference sequence). CDR3 sequence: CASSPRGWVDQPQHF. Here the CDR3 DNA reads TGTGCCAGCAGCCCAAGGGGGTGGGTCGATCAGCCCCAGCATTTT.

V is TRBV28 and J is TRBJ1-6; 10 positions agree with TRBD1. From germline, CDR1 is MDHEN and CDR2 SYDVKM. With 5 bases clipped from V and 10 bases from J, the junction kept 8 bases outside the gene matches. This CDR3 region has 15 residues. The CDR3 coding sequence is TGTGCCAGCAGTGGGGCCGGGACAGGGGAATCACCCCTCCACTTT. This gives the protein CASSGAGTGESPLHF.

The chain couples TRBV19 to TRBJ1-2; possible D gene TRBD1, 6 bases. Germline V lookup: CDR1 LNHDA, CDR2 SQIVND (reference sequence). V lost 6 bases and J lost 7, with 12 bases in between. This CDR3 comprises 12 residues. The CDR3 bases are TGTGCCAGTAGACAGGGAGGAAGTGGCTACACCTTC. It specifies CASRQGGSGYTF.

This chain connects TRBV30 to TRBJ1-3, with D tentatively TRBD1 (5 bases). Per the germline V gene, CDR1 is GTSNPN and CDR2 is SVGIG (reference sequence). The CDR3 covers 14 residues. Trimming stripped 3 bases from V and 0 bases from J, with 9 bases between. This CDR3 is CAWRGRSSGNTIYF. In nucleotides, the CDR3 is TGTGCCTGGAGGGGACGGAGCTCTGGAAACACCATATATTTT.

This clone was detected a few times. The genes are TRBV7-9 and TRBJ1-6; D gene ambiguous. V dropped 2 bases and J dropped 7 bases, with 12 bases sitting between them. The CDR3 is 15 residues long. Germline-derived CDR1 and CDR2 are SEHNR and FQNEAQ (reference sequence). The CDR3 region is CASSLMSQENSPLHF. The DNA of the CDR3 is TGTGCCAGCAGCTTAATGTCTCAGGAAAATTCACCCCTCCACTTT.

The J gene is TRBJ2-1, the V gene TRBV9; D is undetermined. Looked up from germline, CDR1 is SGDLS and CDR2 is YYNGEE. This CDR3 comprises 14 residues. Trimming removed 0 bases at V and 6 bases at J, with 10 bases between. The CDR3 DNA reads as TGTGCCAGCAGCGTAGAGAAGTCTCCCAATGAGCAGTTCTTC. Residues: CASSVEKSPNEQFF.

The rearrangement links TRBV30 to TRBJ1-1; no reliable D call. Trimming stripped 5 bases from V and 5 bases from J, with 6 bases between. This CDR3 is 10 amino acids long. Germline CDR1 is GTSNPN and CDR2 is SVGIG (reference sequence). CDR3 DNA sequence: TGTGCCTGGGGGGAAACTGAAGCTTTCTTT. Translation: CAWGETEAFF. Variable domain in full (rest from reference TRBV30 and TRBJ1-1): SQTIHQWPATLVQPVGSPLSLECTVEGTSNPNLYWYRQAAGRGLQLLFYSVGIGQISSEVPQNLSASRPQDRQFILSSKKLLLSDSGFYLCAWGETEAFFGQGTRLTVV.

The chain uses TRBV6-5 and TRBJ1-1; tentative D call: TRBD1 (5 bases). This CDR3 contains 12 residues. CDR1 and CDR2 (germline): MNHEY, SVGAGI. With 5 bases removed from V and 11 bases from J, the gap between germline ends came to 15 bases. The CDR3 DNA reads TGTGCCAGCAGTACGCGGGGGAGTGGGGCTTTCTTT. Residues: CASSTRGSGAFF.

This chain uses TRBV18 with TRBJ1-6; no clear D. Per the germline V gene, CDR1 is KGHSH and CDR2 is LQKENI. V was shortened by 2 bases and J by 9 bases, with 17 bases between the two germline ends. The CDR3 consists of 16 residues. The CDR3 DNA reads TGTGCCAGCTCACCAAGCGAGGGATCGGTTGGTTCACCCCTCCACTTT. As protein: CASSPSEGSVGSPLHF. Full variable domain (remainder filled in from reference TRBV18 and TRBJ1-6): NAGVMQNPRHLVRRRGQEARLRCSPMKGHSHVYWYRQLPEEGLKFMVYLQKENIIDESGMPKERFSAEFPKEGPSILRIQQVVRGDSAAYFCASSPSEGSVGSPLHFGNGTRLTVT.

The chain has TRBV7-2 and TRBJ2-7; D unresolved. Per germline, CDR1 SGHTA and CDR2 FQGNSA. The CDR3 consists of 14 residues. V was cut by 1 base and J by 4 bases, with 11 bases left in between. The chain's CDR3 is CASSLGIQDYEQYF. The CDR3 nucleotides read TGTGCCAGCAGCTTAGGGATCCAGGATTACGAGCAGTACTTC.

This clone appeared once. This chain uses TRBV5-5 with TRBJ1-1; perhaps TRBD1 as D (5 bases). Germline CDR1 and CDR2: SGHKS and YYEKEE (reference sequence). With 4 bases removed from V and 0 bases from J, the gap between germline ends came to 10 bases. This CDR3 is built from 14 residues. CDR3 bases: TGTGCCAGCAGCCAGGGAAGGGTGAACACTGAAGCTTTCTTT. Protein sequence: CASSQGRVNTEAFF.

In its sample, this clone was seen once. V gene TRBV11-2 combines with J gene TRBJ1-1; the match to TRBD1 covers 8 bases. Per germline, CDR1 SGHAT and CDR2 FQNNGV. The junction had 10 bases not matched to a gene; V was cut back by 0 bases and J by 4 bases. CDR3 length equals 17 residues. The CDR3 sequence: CASSLDRAGGRGTEAFF. The CDR3 nucleotides read TGTGCCAGCAGCTTAGATCGGGCAGGGGGCCGTGGCACTGAAGCTTTCTTT.

J is TRBJ2-1 and V is TRBV27; weak D call: TRBD2 (6 bases). Deletions cut 2 bases from V and 8 bases from J, with 16 bases between. The CDR3 loop spans 15 amino acids. Germline V gene data show CDR1 as MNHEY and CDR2 as SMNVEV (reference sequence). This CDR3 reads CASSLVGGLSHEQFF. The CDR3 DNA is TGTGCCAGCAGTTTAGTGGGGGGTTTGTCTCATGAGCAGTTCTTC.

This chain connects TRBV7-9 to TRBJ2-3; TRBD1 agrees at 7 bases. This CDR3 is 16 amino acids long. V shed 2 bases and J 7 bases; nucleotides not matched to a gene: 12. Per germline, CDR1 SEHNR and CDR2 FQNEAQ (reference sequence). This CDR3 is CASSLTWGTAPYTQYF. DNA of the CDR3: TGTGCCAGCAGCTTAACGTGGGGGACAGCCCCTTATACGCAGTATTTT.

The V call is TRBV30, the J call TRBJ1-6; unclear D gene. From germline, CDR1 is GTSNPN and CDR2 SVGIG (reference sequence). This CDR3 comprises 18 residues. V lost 0 bases to trimming and J lost 0 bases, with 15 bases between them. This CDR3 reads CAWSVKGTQPSYNSPLHF. For the CDR3, the DNA is TGTGCCTGGAGTGTTAAGGGAACTCAGCCCTCCTATAATTCACCCCTCCACTTT.

This chain uses TRBV7-8 with TRBJ1-4; a possible D gene is TRBD1 (5 bases). V was shortened by 3 bases and J by 4 bases, with 12 bases between the two germline ends. Germline V gene sequence: CDR1 SGHVS, CDR2 FQNEAQ. CDR3 length equals 15 residues. CDR3 coding DNA: TGTGCCAGCAGCTTGGGGGGGACCTTTAATGAAAAACTGTTTTTT. Translating gives CASSLGGTFNEKLFF.

The sample holds a few counts of this clone. The V call is TRBV4-1, the J call TRBJ2-2; 8 bases map to TRBD2. After removal of 1 base from V and 6 bases from J, the junction contained 7 bases not matched to a gene. CDR1 and CDR2 (germline): MGHRA, YSYEKL. The length of the CDR3 is 16 residues. The CDR3 nucleotides are TGCGCCAGCAGCCAAGTGGAGTTTAGCGGGGCCGGGGAGCTGTTTTTT. The encoded protein is CASSQVEFSGAGELFF.

The chain links TRBV5-1 to TRBJ2-3; TRBD2 is a possible D gene (7 bases). In germline, CDR1 is SGHRS, CDR2 YFSETQ. Trimming cost V 7 bases and J 0 bases, with 12 bases left between them. This CDR3 contains 14 residues. This chain's CDR3 is CASLRGASTDTQYF. CDR3 nucleotides: TGCGCCAGCTTACGGGGGGCTAGCACAGATACGCAGTATTTT.

The CDR3 is CASSKAAGNQPQHF. CDR3 DNA: TGTGCCAGCAGCAAAGCGGCAGGGAATCAGCCCCAGCATTTT. This chain links TRBV9 with TRBJ1-5; the D gene is possibly TRBD1 (5 bases). CDR1 is SGDLS, CDR2 YYNGEE, per germline. V was cut by 4 bases and J by 4 bases, with 12 bases left in between. The CDR3 runs to 14 residues.

The rearrangement links TRBV7-2 to TRBJ1-5, with D uncertain. Per germline, CDR1 SGHTA and CDR2 FQGNSA. The CDR3 loop spans 13 amino acids. The V end was cut by 3 bases, the J end by 4 bases, with 7 bases between. The CDR3 is CASSLDQNQPQHF. CDR3 coding DNA: TGTGCCAGCAGCTTGGACCAGAATCAGCCCCAGCATTTT.